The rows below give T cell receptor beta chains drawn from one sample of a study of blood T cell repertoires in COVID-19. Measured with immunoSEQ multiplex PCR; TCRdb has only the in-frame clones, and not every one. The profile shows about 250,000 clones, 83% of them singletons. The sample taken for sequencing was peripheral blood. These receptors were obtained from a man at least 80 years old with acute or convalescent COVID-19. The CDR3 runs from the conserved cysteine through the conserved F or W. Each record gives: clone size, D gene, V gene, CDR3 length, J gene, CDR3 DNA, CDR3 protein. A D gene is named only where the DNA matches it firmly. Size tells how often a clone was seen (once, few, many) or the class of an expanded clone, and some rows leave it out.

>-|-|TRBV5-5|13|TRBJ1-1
TGTGCCAGCAGCGCTACAGGGAGTTGGGGAGCTTTCTTT
CASSATGSWGAFF
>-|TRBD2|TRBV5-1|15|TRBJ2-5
TGCGCCAGCAGGGAAGTGGGGACTACGCAGGAGACCCAGTACTTC
CASREVGTTQETQYF
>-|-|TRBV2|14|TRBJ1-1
TGTGCCAGCAGGTACGAGGGGCGCGGGGCTGAAGCTTTCTTT
CASRYEGRGAEAFF
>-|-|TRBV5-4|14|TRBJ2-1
TGTGCCAGCAGCTTGGTTGGCGGCGACAATGAGCAGTTCTTC
CASSLVGGDNEQFF
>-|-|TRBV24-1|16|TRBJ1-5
TGTGCCACCAGTGATTCGGGCAGGGTGAGCAATCAGCCCCAGCATTTT
CATSDSGRVSNQPQHF
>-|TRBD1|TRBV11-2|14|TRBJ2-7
TGTGCCAGCAGCCCGATGACAGGGGACTACGAGCAGTACTTC
CASSPMTGDYEQYF
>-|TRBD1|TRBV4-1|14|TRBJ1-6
TGCGCCAGCAGACCCGGGACAGGGGATTCACCCCTCCACTTT
CASRPGTGDSPLHF
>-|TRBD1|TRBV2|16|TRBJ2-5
TGTGCCAGCAGTGCAGCAGGGACAGGGGCCAAGGAGACCCAGTACTTC
CASSAAGTGAKETQYF
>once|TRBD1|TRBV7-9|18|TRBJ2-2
TGTGCCAGCAGCTCTCCGGGACAGGGGGCCTTGAACACCGGGGAGCTGTTTTTT
CASSSPGQGALNTGELFF
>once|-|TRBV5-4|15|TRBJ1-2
TGTGCCAGCAGCACACCCGACAGGTCTGGCTATGGCTACACCTTC
CASSTPDRSGYGYTF
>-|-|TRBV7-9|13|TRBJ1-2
TGTGCCAGCAGCTTAGAACCTACGGGGGGCTACACCTTC
CASSLEPTGGYTF
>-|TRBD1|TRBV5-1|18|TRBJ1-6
TGCGCCAGCAGCCTAATACCGGGACAGGGATCCTATAATTCACCCCTCCACTTT
CASSLIPGQGSYNSPLHF
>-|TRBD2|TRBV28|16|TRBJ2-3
TGTGCCAGCAGGGGGCCGACGACTAGCGTCACAGATACGCAGTATTTT
CASRGPTTSVTDTQYF
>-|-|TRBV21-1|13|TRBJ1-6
TGTGCCAGCAGTACACCCTTGAATTCACCCCTCCACTTT
CASSTPLNSPLHF
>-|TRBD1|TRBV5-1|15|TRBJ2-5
TGCGCCAGCAGCTTTGGGACAGGGGACCAAGAGACCCAGTACTTC
CASSFGTGDQETQYF
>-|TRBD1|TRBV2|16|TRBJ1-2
TGTGCCAGCAGTGAAGGGCCGGGACAGGGGGCGCGAGGCTACACCTTC
CASSEGPGQGARGYTF
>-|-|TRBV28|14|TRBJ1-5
TGTGCCAGCAGTTTATCCGGAGGTCATCAGCCCCAGCATTTT
CASSLSGGHQPQHF
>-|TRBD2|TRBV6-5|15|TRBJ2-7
TGTGCCAGGGGGGGGTCTTCGATCCCCTCCTACGAGCAGTACTTC
CARGGSSIPSYEQYF
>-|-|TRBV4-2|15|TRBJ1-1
TGTGCCAGCAGCCAAGAAGGACAGAAGAACACTGAAGCTTTCTTT
CASSQEGQKNTEAFF
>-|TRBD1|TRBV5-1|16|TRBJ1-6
TGCGCCAGCAGCTCCCAGACAGGGGGTGCAAATTCACCCCTCCACTTT
CASSSQTGGANSPLHF
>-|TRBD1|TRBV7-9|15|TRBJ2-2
TGTGCCAGCAGCACCGGGACAGGGAACACCGGGGAGCTGTTTTTT
CASSTGTGNTGELFF
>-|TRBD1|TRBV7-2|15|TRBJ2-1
TGTGCCAGCAGCATACAGGGGAGAACCTACAATGAGCAGTTCTTC
CASSIQGRTYNEQFF
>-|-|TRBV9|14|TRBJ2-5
TGTGCCAGCAGCGTAGCTTACGGGAAAGAGACCCAGTACTTC
CASSVAYGKETQYF
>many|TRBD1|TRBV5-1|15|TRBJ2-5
TGCGCCAGCGGGGCTACCGGGACAGGCTCGTCGGCCCAGTACTTC
CASGATGTGSSAQYF
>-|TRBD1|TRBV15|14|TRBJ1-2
TGTGCCACCAGAAAACAGGGGCCGAACTATGGCTACACCTTC
CATRKQGPNYGYTF
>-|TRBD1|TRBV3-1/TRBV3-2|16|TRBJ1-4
TGTGCCAGCAGCCAAGACGCGGTCAGGGGGGATGAAAAACTGTTTTTT
CASSQDAVRGDEKLFF
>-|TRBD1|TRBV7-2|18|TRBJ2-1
TGTGCCAGCAGCTCTGACAGGGGTGGTGGGAACTCCTACAATGAGCAGTTCTTC
CASSSDRGGGNSYNEQFF
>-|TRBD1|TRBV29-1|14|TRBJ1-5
TGCAGCGTTCGGACAGGGGTTAGCAATCAGCCCCAGCATTTT
CSVRTGVSNQPQHF
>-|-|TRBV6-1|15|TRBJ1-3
TGTGCCAGCAGTGAATACGGCAGGGCTGGAAACACCATATATTTT
CASSEYGRAGNTIYF
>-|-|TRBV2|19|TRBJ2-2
TGTGCCAGCAGTGAAGGCCAGGGGTTCGCGTACCGTAACACCGGGGAGCTGTTTTTT
CASSEGQGFAYRNTGELFF
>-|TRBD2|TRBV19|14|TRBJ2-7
TGTGCCAGTACTCCTCATGGGACTAACTACGAGCAGTACTTC
CASTPHGTNYEQYF
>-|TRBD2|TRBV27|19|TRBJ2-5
TGTGCCAGCAGTTTATCTTCCCGGACTAGCGGGGGGGCGTGGGAGACCCAGTACTTC
CASSLSSRTSGGAWETQYF
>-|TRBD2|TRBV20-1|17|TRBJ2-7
TGCAGTGCTAGTGGGGCCTTCGGAGCGGGGACCGACTACGAGCAGTACTTC
CSASGAFGAGTDYEQYF
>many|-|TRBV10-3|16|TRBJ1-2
TGTGCCATCAGGGGGACTCTAGGGGTACAGATGTATGGCTACACCTTC
CAIRGTLGVQMYGYTF
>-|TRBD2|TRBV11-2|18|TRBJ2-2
TGTGCCAGCAGCGCCTTCGGGACCGGCGGGAGAAGAACCGGGGAGCTGTTTTTT
CASSAFGTGGRRTGELFF
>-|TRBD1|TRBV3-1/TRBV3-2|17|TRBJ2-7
TGTGCCAGCAGCCAAGGGCGCCCCGGGACAGGCGGCTACGAGCAGTACTTC
CASSQGRPGTGGYEQYF
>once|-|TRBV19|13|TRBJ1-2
TGTGCCGTCCGGCGGGGAAACTTCTATGGCTACACCTTC
CAVRRGNFYGYTF
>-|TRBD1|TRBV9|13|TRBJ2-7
TGTGCCAGCAGCGAGGGGGCAGGGTACGAGCAGTACTTC
CASSEGAGYEQYF
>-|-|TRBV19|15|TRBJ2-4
TGTGCCAGTAGTAACCGGGCAGGGAGGTTCGCCATTCAGTACTTC
CASSNRAGRFAIQYF
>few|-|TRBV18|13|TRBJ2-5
TGTGCCAGCTCACCAGGGGCCCAAGAGACCCAGTACTTC
CASSPGAQETQYF
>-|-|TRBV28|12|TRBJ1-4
TGTGCCAGCAGGACAGGTGGGGAAAAACTGTTTTTT
CASRTGGEKLFF
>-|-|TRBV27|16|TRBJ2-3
TGTGCCAGCAGAGCCAGAGGGGGGGAGATGACAGATACGCAGTATTTT
CASRARGGEMTDTQYF
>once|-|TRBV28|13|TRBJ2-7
TGTGCCAGCAGTATACAGGGAGCGGGAGAGCAGTACTTC
CASSIQGAGEQYF
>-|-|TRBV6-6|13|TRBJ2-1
TGTGCCAGCAGAGACTATGCCTACAATGAGCAGTTCTTC
CASRDYAYNEQFF
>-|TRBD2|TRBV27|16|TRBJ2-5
TGTGCCAGCAGTTCCTACGCTAGCGGACAACAAGAGACCCAGTACTTC
CASSSYASGQQETQYF
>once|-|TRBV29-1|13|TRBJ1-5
TGCAGCGTTGGGGAGTATAGCAATCAGCCCCAGCATTTT
CSVGEYSNQPQHF